This record looks at one T cell receptor beta chain sequence and its context. These data come from a study of blood T cell dynamics during melanoma immunotherapy. Germline lookup yields CDR1 MNHEY and CDR2 SMNVEV (reference sequence). The CDR3 sequence is 14 residues long. With 2 bases removed from V and 3 bases from J, the gap between germline ends came to 8 bases. Time point here: week 3, after first cycle of checkpoint inhibitor. Prior systemic cancer therapy, immunosuppressant use and other active malignancies excluded patients. TCRdb's table, derived via immunoSEQ multiplex PCR, lists solely in-frame clones and lacks some. The sample lists 8,000 to 13,000 clones; approximately 90% were seen once.

Sequenced here: blood, sampled from a patient treated with checkpoint blockade. V is TRBV27 and J is TRBJ1-3; D is undetermined. This sequence originates from a human donor with melanoma. The CDR3 is CASSLAAGGNTIYF. The CDR3 DNA reads TGTGCCAGCAGTTTAGCGGCGGGTGGAAACACCATATATTTT.